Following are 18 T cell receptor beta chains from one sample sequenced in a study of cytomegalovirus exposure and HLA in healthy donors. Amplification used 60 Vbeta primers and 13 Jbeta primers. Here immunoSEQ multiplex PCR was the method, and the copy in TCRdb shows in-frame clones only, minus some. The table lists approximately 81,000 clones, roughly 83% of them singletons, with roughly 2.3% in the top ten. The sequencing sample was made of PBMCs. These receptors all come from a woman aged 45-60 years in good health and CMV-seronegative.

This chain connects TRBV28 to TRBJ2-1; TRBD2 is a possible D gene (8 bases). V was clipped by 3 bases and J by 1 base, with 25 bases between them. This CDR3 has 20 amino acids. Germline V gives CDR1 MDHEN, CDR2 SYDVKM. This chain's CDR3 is CASSFQGVAGSFGSYNEQFF. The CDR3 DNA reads TGTGCCAGCAGTTTTCAGGGGGTAGCGGGATCTTTCGGGTCCTACAATGAGCAGTTCTTC.

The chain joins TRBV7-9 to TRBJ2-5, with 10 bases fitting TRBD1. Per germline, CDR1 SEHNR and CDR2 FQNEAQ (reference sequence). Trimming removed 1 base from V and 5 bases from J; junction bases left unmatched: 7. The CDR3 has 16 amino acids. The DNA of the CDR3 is TGTGCCAGCAGCTTAGGGAAGACAGGGGGCGAGGAGACCCAGTACTTC. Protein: CASSLGKTGGEETQYF. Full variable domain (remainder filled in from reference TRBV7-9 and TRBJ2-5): DTGVSQNPRHKITKRGQNVTFRCDPISEHNRLYWYRQTLGQGPEFLTYFQNEAQLEKSRLLSDRFSAERPKGSFSTLEIQRTEQGDSAMYLCASSLGKTGGEETQYFGPGTRLLVL.

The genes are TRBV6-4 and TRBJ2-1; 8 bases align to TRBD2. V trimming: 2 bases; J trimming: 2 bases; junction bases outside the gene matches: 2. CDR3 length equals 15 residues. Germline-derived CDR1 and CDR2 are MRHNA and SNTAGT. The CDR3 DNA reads TGTGCCAGCAGTGACCGCGGGGGGACCTACAATGAGCAGTTCTTC. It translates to CASSDRGGTYNEQFF.

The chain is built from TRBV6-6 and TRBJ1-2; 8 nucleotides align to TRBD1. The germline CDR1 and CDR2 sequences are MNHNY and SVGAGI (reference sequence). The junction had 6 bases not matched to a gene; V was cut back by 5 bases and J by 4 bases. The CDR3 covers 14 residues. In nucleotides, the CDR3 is TGTGCCAGCAGTACGAGACAGGGGACCTATGGCTACACCTTC. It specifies CASSTRQGTYGYTF.

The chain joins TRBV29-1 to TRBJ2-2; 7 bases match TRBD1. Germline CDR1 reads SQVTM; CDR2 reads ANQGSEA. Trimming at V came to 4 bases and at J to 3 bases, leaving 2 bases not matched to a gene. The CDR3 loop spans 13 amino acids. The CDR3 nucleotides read TGCAGCGTTGGGGACAGAGACACCGGGGAGCTGTTTTTT. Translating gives CSVGDRDTGELFF.

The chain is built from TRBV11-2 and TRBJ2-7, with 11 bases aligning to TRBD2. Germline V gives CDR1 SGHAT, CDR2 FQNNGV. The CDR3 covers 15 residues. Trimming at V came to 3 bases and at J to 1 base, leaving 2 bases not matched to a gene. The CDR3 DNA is TGTGCCAGCAGCTTCGGGACTAGCGGATCCTACGAGCAGTACTTC. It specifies CASSFGTSGSYEQYF. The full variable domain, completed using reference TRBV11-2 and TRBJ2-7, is EAGVAQSPRYKIIEKRQSVAFWCNPISGHATLYWYQQILGQGPKLLIQFQNNGVVDDSQLPKDRFSAERLKGVDSTLKIQPAKLEDSAVYLCASSFGTSGSYEQYFGPGTRLTVT.

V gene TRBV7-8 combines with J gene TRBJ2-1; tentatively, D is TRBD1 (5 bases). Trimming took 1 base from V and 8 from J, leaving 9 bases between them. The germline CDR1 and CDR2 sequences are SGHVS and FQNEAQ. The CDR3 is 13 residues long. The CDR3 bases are TGTGCCAGCAGCTTAGATAGGGGCGATGAGCAGTTCTTC. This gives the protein CASSLDRGDEQFF.

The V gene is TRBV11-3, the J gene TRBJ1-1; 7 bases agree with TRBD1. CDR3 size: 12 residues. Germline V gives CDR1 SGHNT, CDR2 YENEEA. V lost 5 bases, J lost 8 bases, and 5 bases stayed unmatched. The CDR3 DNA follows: TGTGCCAGCAGCACAGGGGACGCCGAAGCTTTCTTT. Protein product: CASSTGDAEAFF.

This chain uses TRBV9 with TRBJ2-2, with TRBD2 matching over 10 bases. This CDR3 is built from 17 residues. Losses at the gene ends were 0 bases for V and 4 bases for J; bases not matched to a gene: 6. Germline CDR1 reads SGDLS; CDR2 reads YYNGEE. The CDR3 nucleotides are TGTGCCAGCAGCGTAGGACTAGCGGGTTCGGGCACCGGGGAGCTGTTTTTT. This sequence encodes CASSVGLAGSGTGELFF.

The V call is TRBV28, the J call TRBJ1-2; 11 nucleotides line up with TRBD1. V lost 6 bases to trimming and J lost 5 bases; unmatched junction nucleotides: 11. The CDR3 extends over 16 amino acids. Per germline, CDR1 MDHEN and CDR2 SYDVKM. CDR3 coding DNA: TGTGCCAGCAGGAGTTCGGGGACAGGGGGAAGATATGGCTACACCTTC. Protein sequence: CASRSSGTGGRYGYTF.

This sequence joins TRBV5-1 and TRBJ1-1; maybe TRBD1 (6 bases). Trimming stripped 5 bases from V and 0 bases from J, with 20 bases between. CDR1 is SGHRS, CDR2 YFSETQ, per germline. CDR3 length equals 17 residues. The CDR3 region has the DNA TGCGCCAGCAGTCTGTGGGGGGGCGACAGTTTGAACACTGAAGCTTTCTTT. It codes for CASSLWGGDSLNTEAFF.

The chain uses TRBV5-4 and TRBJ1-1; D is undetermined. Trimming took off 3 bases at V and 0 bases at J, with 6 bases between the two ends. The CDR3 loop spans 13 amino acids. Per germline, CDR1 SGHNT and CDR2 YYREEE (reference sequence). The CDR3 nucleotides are TGTGCCAGCAGCTCGACACTGAACACTGAAGCTTTCTTT. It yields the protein CASSSTLNTEAFF.

The CDR3 DNA sequence: TGTGCCAGCAGCTTAGTAGCGGAACGCTCGGATGAGCAGTTCTTC. Protein: CASSLVAERSDEQFF. The V call is TRBV7-6, the J call TRBJ2-1; TRBD2 is a possible D gene (6 bases). The CDR3 has 15 residues. The germline CDR1 and CDR2 sequences are SGHVS and FNYEAQ. With 1 base removed from V and 8 bases from J, the gap between germline ends came to 15 bases.

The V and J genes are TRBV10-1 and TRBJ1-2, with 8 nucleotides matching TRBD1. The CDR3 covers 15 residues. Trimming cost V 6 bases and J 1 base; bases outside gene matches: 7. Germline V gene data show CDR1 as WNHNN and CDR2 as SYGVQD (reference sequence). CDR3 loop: CASSEGQENNYGYTF. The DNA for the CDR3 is TGCGCCAGCAGCGAGGGACAGGAAAATAACTATGGCTACACCTTC.

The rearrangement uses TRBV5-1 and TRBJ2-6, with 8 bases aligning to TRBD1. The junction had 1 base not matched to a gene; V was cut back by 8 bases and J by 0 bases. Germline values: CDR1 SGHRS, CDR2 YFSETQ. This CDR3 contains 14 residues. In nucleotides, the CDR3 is TGCGCCAGTACAGGGGGCTCTGGGGCCAACGTCCTGACTTTC. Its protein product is CASTGGSGANVLTF.

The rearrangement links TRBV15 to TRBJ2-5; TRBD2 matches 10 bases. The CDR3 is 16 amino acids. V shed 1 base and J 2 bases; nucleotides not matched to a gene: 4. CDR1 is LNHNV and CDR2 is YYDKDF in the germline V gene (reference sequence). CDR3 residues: CATSRGTSGEQETQYF. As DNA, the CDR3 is TGTGCCACCAGCAGAGGGACTAGCGGTGAGCAAGAGACCCAGTACTTC.

The CDR3 DNA sequence: TGTGCCAGCAGTGTAGTGGCAGGGACAAATCAGCCCCAGCATTTT. The encoded protein is CASSVVAGTNQPQHF. The chain couples TRBV6-1 to TRBJ1-5; possibly TRBD1 for D (6 bases). The CDR3 contains 15 residues. Germline V gene sequence: CDR1 MNHNS, CDR2 SASEGT. V was cut by 4 bases and J by 4 bases, with 14 bases left in between.

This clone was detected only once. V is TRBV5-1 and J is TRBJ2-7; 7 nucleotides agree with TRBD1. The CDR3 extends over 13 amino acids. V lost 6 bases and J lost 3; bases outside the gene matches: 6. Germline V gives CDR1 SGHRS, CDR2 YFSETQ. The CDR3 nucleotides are TGCGCCAGCACCCCGTGGACAGGCTACGAGCAGTACTTC. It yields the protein CASTPWTGYEQYF. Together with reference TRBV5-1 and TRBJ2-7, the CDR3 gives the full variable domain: KAGVTQTPRYLIKTRGQQVTLSCSPISGHRSVSWYQQTPGQGLQFLFEYFSETQRNKGNFPGRFSGRQFSNSRSEMNVSTLELGDSALYLCASTPWTGYEQYFGPGTRLTVT.